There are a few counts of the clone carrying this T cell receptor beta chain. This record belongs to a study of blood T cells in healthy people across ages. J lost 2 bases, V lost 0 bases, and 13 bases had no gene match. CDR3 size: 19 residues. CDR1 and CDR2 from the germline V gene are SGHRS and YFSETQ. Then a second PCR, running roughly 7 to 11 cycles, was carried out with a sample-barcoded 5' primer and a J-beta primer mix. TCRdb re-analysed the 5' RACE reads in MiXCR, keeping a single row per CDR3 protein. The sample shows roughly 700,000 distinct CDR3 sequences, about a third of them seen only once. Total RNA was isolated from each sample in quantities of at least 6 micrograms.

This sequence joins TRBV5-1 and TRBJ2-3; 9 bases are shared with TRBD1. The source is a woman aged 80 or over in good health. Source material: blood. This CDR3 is CASSLGAPTGGPFTDTQYF. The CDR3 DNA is TGCGCCAGCAGCTTGGGGGCCCCGACAGGGGGGCCTTTCACAGATACGCAGTATTTT. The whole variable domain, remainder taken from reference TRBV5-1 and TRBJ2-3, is KAGVTQTPRYLIKTRGQQVTLSCSPISGHRSVSWYQQTPGQGLQFLFEYFSETQRNKGNFPGRFSGRQFSNSRSEMNVSTLELGDSALYLCASSLGAPTGGPFTDTQYFGPGTRLTVL.